The clone carrying this T cell receptor beta chain was recorded many times. The V and J ends lost 3 bases and 1 base respectively, with 12 bases between them. From germline, CDR1 is DFQATT and CDR2 SNEGSKA (reference sequence). This CDR3 is built from 15 residues. MiXCR was run by TCRdb on the RT-PCR reads, yielding one entry per CDR3 protein. The data contain approximately 720,000 distinct CDR3 sequences, 13% to 15% of them singletons. Sequenced material: memory CD4+ T cells from blood. The TCR comes from a female donor in good health, serving as a healthy control. The chain couples TRBV20-1 to TRBJ2-2; TRBD1 or TRBD2 may be the D gene (5 bases each). The CDR3 protein is CSARGVLQNTGELFF. The CDR3 coding sequence is TGCAGTGCTAGGGGGGTGCTACAGAACACCGGGGAGCTGTTTTTT.